The subject of this entry is one T cell receptor beta chain. One end of the junction fails to match germline, which may point to a read error. The germline gives CDR1 KGHSH, CDR2 LQKENI. The CDR3 has 14 residues. This record belongs to a study of CD8 T cells in ankylosing spondylitis. TCRdb re-called the 5' RACE reads with MiXCR, one entry per CDR3 protein. This table holds some 150,000 distinct CDR3 sequences, around 42% found once. V is TRBV18 and J is TRBJ2-2; 7 bases map to TRBD1. This clonotype was sampled from a male donor with ankylosing spondylitis. The sequencing sample was made of synovial fluid, either unsorted or a sorted T cell fraction (not recorded which). The CDR3 reads CASSRLLTGTGELF. The CDR3 nucleotides are TGTGCCAGCTCACGCCTTCTGACAGGGACCGGGGAGCTGTTT.